The present TCR beta chain was sequenced within a study of cytomegalovirus exposure and HLA in healthy donors. The CDR3 extends over 14 amino acids. The ends were cut back, 4 bases at V and 0 bases at J, with 9 bases in the middle. Per the germline V gene, CDR1 is SGHNT and CDR2 is YENEEA. The PCR had 60 Vbeta and 13 Jbeta primers. The data were produced by immunoSEQ multiplex PCR, yet TCRdb's version contains in-frame clones alone and is incomplete. This table has approximately 150,000 clones, 80% appearing once. The V and J genes are TRBV11-3 and TRBJ1-1; D unclear. The sequenced material came from PBMCs. The receptor's source is a woman aged 40 to 49 in good health and CMV-seronegative. CDR3 bases: TGTGCCAGCAGCTCGCAACTGATGAACACTGAAGCTTTCTTT. It encodes CASSSQLMNTEAFF.